This T cell receptor (beta chain) was captured by sequencing in a study of CD8 T cells in cerebrospinal fluid in Alzheimer's disease. After re-calling the 10x single-cell sequencing reads, TCRdb lists one entry per CDR3 protein, DNA absent. Its table lists approximately 1,500 distinct CDR3 sequences. This clonotype is deemed large by its frequency. The source is a human donor with mild cognitive impairment. The material sequenced was cerebrospinal fluid.

CDR3 region: CASSRRPQAEAFF. The rearrangement joins TRBV14 to TRBJ1-1. This CDR3 is 13 amino acids long. Germline CDR1 SGHDN, CDR2 FVKESK.